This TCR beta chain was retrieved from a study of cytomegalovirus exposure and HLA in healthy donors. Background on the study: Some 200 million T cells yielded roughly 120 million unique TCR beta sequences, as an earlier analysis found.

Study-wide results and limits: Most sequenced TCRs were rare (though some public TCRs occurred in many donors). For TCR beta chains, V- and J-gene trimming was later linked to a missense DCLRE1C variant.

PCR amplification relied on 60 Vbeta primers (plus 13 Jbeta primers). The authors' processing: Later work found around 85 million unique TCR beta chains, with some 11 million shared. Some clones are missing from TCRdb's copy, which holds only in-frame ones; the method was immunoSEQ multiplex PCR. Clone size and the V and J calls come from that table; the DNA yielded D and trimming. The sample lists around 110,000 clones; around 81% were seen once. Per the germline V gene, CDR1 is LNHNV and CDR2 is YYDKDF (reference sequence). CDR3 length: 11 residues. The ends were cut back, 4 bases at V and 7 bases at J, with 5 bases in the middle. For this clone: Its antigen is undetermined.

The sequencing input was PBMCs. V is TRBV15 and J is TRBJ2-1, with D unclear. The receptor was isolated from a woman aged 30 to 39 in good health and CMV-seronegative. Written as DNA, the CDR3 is TGTGCCACCAGCAACATTAATGAGCAGTTCTTC. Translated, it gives CATSNINEQFF.